Following are 32 T cell receptor beta chains from one sample sequenced in a study of vaccination and CD4 T cells after COVID-19. The Oncomine TCR Beta short-read assay was applied to DNA of cultured CD4+ T cells. In TCRdb, the PCR reads were re-called with MiXCR into one record per CDR3 protein. The sample includes around 20,000 distinct CDR3 sequences, about 45% of them seen just once. For these TCRs, the target antigens are not known. The treatment is: approximately 9-day PBMC culture with coronavirus spike peptide pools or control peptides (ViraFEST assay). What was sequenced was cultured CD4+ T cells from blood. The receptors were gathered from a human donor with COVID-19.

This sequence joins TRBV11-3 and TRBJ1-6; D gene ambiguous. This CDR3 has 15 residues. With 1 base removed from V and 2 bases from J, the gap between germline ends came to 6 bases. CDR1 is SGHNT and CDR2 is YENEEA in the germline V gene. The CDR3 sequence is CASSLGPAYNSPLHF. Written as DNA, the CDR3 is TGTGCCAGCAGCTTAGGGCCAGCCTATAATTCACCCCTCCACTTT.

This chain uses TRBV2 with TRBJ2-7; no definite D call. CDR1 SNHLY and CDR2 FYNNEI come from the germline V gene. V gave up 6 bases and J gave up 1 base, with 10 bases separating them. The CDR3 loop spans 13 amino acids. The CDR3 protein is CASRPDGSYEQYF. CDR3 nucleotide sequence: TGTGCCAGCAGACCGGACGGATCCTACGAGCAGTACTTC.

J is TRBJ2-5 and V is TRBV24-1; D is ambiguous. CDR1 is KGHDR, CDR2 SFDVKD, per germline. The CDR3 has 11 residues. The V and J ends lost 9 bases and 5 bases respectively, with 9 bases between them. CDR3 sequence: CATGTGETQYF. The CDR3 bases are TGTGCCACCGGAACCGGGGAGACCCAGTACTTC.

This chain links TRBV5-1 with TRBJ1-6, with D perhaps matching TRBD1 (5 bases). V was cut by 4 bases and J by 7 bases, with 15 bases left in between. This CDR3 region has 15 residues. From germline, CDR1 is SGHRS and CDR2 YFSETQ. The CDR3 is CASSISGSANSPLHF. CDR3 nucleotide sequence: TGCGCCAGCAGCATCTCAGGGTCGGCGAATTCACCCCTCCACTTT. Based on the CDR3 plus reference TRBV5-1 and TRBJ1-6, the full variable domain is KAGVTQTPRYLIKTRGQQVTLSCSPISGHRSVSWYQQTPGQGLQFLFEYFSETQRNKGNFPGRFSGRQFSNSRSEMNVSTLELGDSALYLCASSISGSANSPLHFGNGTRLTVT.

The V gene is TRBV19, the J gene TRBJ2-7; 8 bases are a match to TRBD1. Germline trimming cut 4 bases from V and 9 bases from J; bases unmatched to any gene: 14. CDR1 LNHDA and CDR2 SQIVND come from the germline V gene (reference sequence). The CDR3 runs to 15 residues. The CDR3 sequence is CASSTSGTGGGWQYF. CDR3 coding DNA: TGTGCCAGTAGTACGTCCGGGACAGGCGGCGGGTGGCAGTACTTC. The full variable domain, completed using reference TRBV19 and TRBJ2-7, is DGGITQSPKYLFRKEGQNVTLSCEQNLNHDAMYWYRQDPGQGLRLIYYSQIVNDFQKGDIAEGYSVSREKKESFPLTVTSAQKNPTAFYLCASSTSGTGGGWQYFGPGTRLTVT.

The rearrangement uses TRBV20-1 and TRBJ2-4, with 8 bases lining up with TRBD1. The CDR3 has 12 amino acids. From germline, CDR1 is DFQATT and CDR2 SNEGSKA (reference sequence). Germline trimming cut 3 bases from V and 12 bases from J; bases unmatched to any gene: 7. CDR3 loop: CSASGQTGDQYF. The CDR3 bases are TGCAGTGCTAGCGGTCAGACAGGGGATCAGTACTTC.

This clonotype was counted between two and nine times. The V and J genes are TRBV5-4 and TRBJ2-3; 11 nucleotides match TRBD1. Germline-derived CDR1 and CDR2 are SGHNT and YYREEE (reference sequence). The ends lost 4 bases at V and 7 bases at J; junction bases unmatched: 5. This CDR3 has 14 amino acids. CDR3 DNA: TGTGCCAGCAGCGGGGACAGGGGGGTGTATACGCAGTATTTT. It codes for CASSGDRGVYTQYF.

The chain combines TRBV2 with TRBJ2-2; TRBD1 or TRBD2 may be the D gene (5 bases each). The V end was cut by 5 bases, the J end by 8 bases, with 18 bases between. The CDR3 is made up of 15 amino acids. Germline CDR1 is SNHLY and CDR2 is FYNNEI. CDR3 loop: CASSRPGTYEGELFF. CDR3 sequence (DNA): TGTGCCAGCAGTCGACCCGGGACCTACGAGGGGGAGCTGTTTTTT. The full variable domain, rest sourced from reference TRBV2 and TRBJ2-2, is EPEVTQTPSHQVTQMGQEVILRCVPISNHLYFYWYRQILGQKVEFLVSFYNNEISEKSEIFDDQFSVERPDGSNFTLKIRSTKLEDSAMYFCASSRPGTYEGELFFGEGSRLTVL.

There are a few counts of this clonotype. The chain combines TRBV28 with TRBJ2-6, with D perhaps given as TRBD1 or TRBD2 (5 bases each). From germline, CDR1 is MDHEN and CDR2 SYDVKM. The germline V and J ends were trimmed by 4 bases and 4 bases, with 8 bases remaining between them. This CDR3 is built from 14 residues. The CDR3 reads CASSSGTGANVLTF. The CDR3 coding sequence is TGTGCCAGCAGTTCAGGGACCGGGGCCAACGTCCTGACTTTC. The whole variable domain, filled in from reference TRBV28 and TRBJ2-6, reads DVKVTQSSRYLVKRTGEKVFLECVQDMDHENMFWYRQDPGLGLRLIYFSYDVKMKEKGDIPEGYSVSREKKERFSLILESASTNQTSMYLCASSSGTGANVLTFGAGSRLTVL.

In this sample, this clonotype turned up a few times. This sequence joins TRBV20-1 and TRBJ1-6; no clear D. CDR1 DFQATT and CDR2 SNEGSKA come from the germline V gene (reference sequence). CDR3 length: 17 residues. V lost 0 bases and J lost 5, with 17 bases in between. This chain's CDR3 is CSARDGVAGSNNSPLHF. The CDR3 DNA is TGCAGTGCTAGAGATGGAGTGGCGGGCAGTAATAATTCACCCCTCCACTTT.

The V gene is TRBV20-1, the J gene TRBJ2-3; 12 nucleotides line up with TRBD1. The CDR3 runs to 14 residues. Looked up from germline, CDR1 is DFQATT and CDR2 is SNEGSKA (reference sequence). V shed 6 bases, J shed 2 bases, and the junction held 3 bases outside the gene matches. CDR3 protein: CSAPGQGATDTQYF. CDR3 DNA sequence: TGCAGTGCGCCGGGACAGGGGGCCACAGATACGCAGTATTTT.

This chain uses TRBV27 with TRBJ2-3; weak D call: TRBD1 (6 bases). Per germline, CDR1 MNHEY and CDR2 SMNVEV (reference sequence). The CDR3 contains 13 residues. V was shortened by 3 bases and J by 6 bases, with 10 bases between the two germline ends. The CDR3 region is CASSFWGRDTQYF. CDR3 nucleotide sequence: TGTGCCAGCAGTTTTTGGGGGCGGGATACGCAGTATTTT.

This clonotype appeared a few times. V gene TRBV7-2 combines with J gene TRBJ1-2, with a possible D match to TRBD1 (5 bases). Germline V lookup: CDR1 SGHTA, CDR2 FQGNSA. The CDR3 consists of 15 residues. The V gene lost 2 bases and the J gene lost 3 bases, with 13 bases spanning the gap. In DNA, the CDR3 is TGTGCCAGCAGCTTAACGCGGGGCGCAGACTATGGCTACACCTTC. This gives the protein CASSLTRGADYGYTF. The full variable domain, rest sourced from reference TRBV7-2 and TRBJ1-2, is GAGVSQSPSNKVTEKGKDVELRCDPISGHTALYWYRQSLGQGLEFLIYFQGNSAPDKSGLPSDRFSAERTGGSVSTLTIQRTQQEDSAVYLCASSLTRGADYGYTFGSGTRLTVV.

The genes are TRBV20-1 and TRBJ1-1; 8 bases map to TRBD1. Germline V gene sequence: CDR1 DFQATT, CDR2 SNEGSKA (reference sequence). The J segment lost 5 bases and the V segment lost 6 bases, leaving 8 bases of the junction unmatched. The CDR3 runs 13 residues. The CDR3, as DNA: TGCAGTGCCCCGACAGGGGTAGTAACTGAAGCTTTCTTT. This translates into CSAPTGVVTEAFF.

The chain carries TRBV5-1 and TRBJ2-3, with D unclear. Germline V CDR1 and CDR2: SGHRS, YFSETQ. The V end was cut by 1 base, the J end by 2 bases, with 8 bases between. There are 14 residues in the CDR3. CDR3 protein: CASSLLTLTDTQYF. CDR3 sequence (DNA): TGCGCCAGCAGCTTGTTGACTCTCACAGATACGCAGTATTTT.

This rearrangement joins TRBV7-9 to TRBJ1-5, with a tentative D call TRBD1 (5 bases). The CDR3 runs 15 residues. Germline V lookup: CDR1 SEHNR, CDR2 FQNEAQ (reference sequence). V lost 5 bases and J lost 2, with 13 bases in between. CDR3 coding DNA: TGTGCCAGCAGCCCCTCTATAGGGGGCAATCAGCCCCAGCATTTT. Its translation: CASSPSIGGNQPQHF. Full variable domain (outside the CDR3, taken from reference TRBV7-9 and TRBJ1-5): DTGVSQNPRHKITKRGQNVTFRCDPISEHNRLYWYRQTLGQGPEFLTYFQNEAQLEKSRLLSDRFSAERPKGSFSTLEIQRTEQGDSAMYLCASSPSIGGNQPQHFGDGTRLSIL.

V gene TRBV9 combines with J gene TRBJ1-2, with unresolved D. The length of the CDR3 is 17 residues. Trimming shortened V by 1 base and J by 6 bases, and 22 bases separated the two germline ends. Germline lookup yields CDR1 SGDLS and CDR2 YYNGEE. CDR3 sequence (DNA): TGTGCCAGCAGCGTACCTGGACTCAAGAGCGGGGTTGATGGCTACACCTTC. It codes for CASSVPGLKSGVDGYTF.

The V call is TRBV7-3, the J call TRBJ2-2; 10 nucleotides agree with TRBD2. Trimming cost V 0 bases and J 6 bases; bases outside gene matches: 10. This CDR3 contains 18 residues. Germline CDR1 is SGHTA and CDR2 is FQGTGA. The chain's CDR3 is CASSLTSVAGGTAGELFF. DNA of the CDR3: TGTGCCAGCAGCTTAACGTCGGTAGCGGGGGGTACTGCCGGGGAGCTGTTTTTT. The full variable domain, in which reference TRBV7-3 and TRBJ2-2 provide the parts outside the CDR3, is GAGVSQTPSNKVTEKGKYVELRCDPISGHTALYWYRQSLGQGPEFLIYFQGTGAADDSGLPNDRFFAVRPEGSVSTLKIQRTERGDSAVYLCASSLTSVAGGTAGELFFGEGSRLTVL.

This clonotype ranks as medium-sized. The V and J genes are TRBV7-9 and TRBJ1-1, with 10 bases aligning to TRBD1. V shed 5 bases and J 3 bases; nucleotides not matched to a gene: 3. Germline CDR1 SEHNR, CDR2 FQNEAQ (reference sequence). The CDR3 runs 14 residues. The DNA of the CDR3 is TGTGCCAGCAGCCCTGACAGGGGGCACACTGAAGCTTTCTTT. Protein: CASSPDRGHTEAFF.

The chain's CDR3 is CASTRGEGSIETQYF. The CDR3 coding sequence is TGTGCCAGCACTCGAGGCGAGGGTTCGATTGAGACCCAGTACTTC. This chain links TRBV5-4 with TRBJ2-5; D might be TRBD2 (5 bases). Between the trimmed V and J ends, which lost 6 bases and 5 bases, there was a span of 20 bases. Germline CDR1 reads SGHNT; CDR2 reads YYREEE (reference sequence). The CDR3 runs to 15 residues.

This chain connects TRBV12-3 or TRBV12-4 to TRBJ2-1; TRBD2 matches at 10 bases. The CDR3 sequence is 14 residues long. Trimming at V came to 4 bases and at J to 10 bases, leaving 7 bases not matched to a gene. CDR3 loop: CASSSSGGAREQFF. The CDR3 coding sequence is TGTGCCAGCAGTTCCAGCGGGGGGGCCCGGGAGCAGTTCTTC.

This chain links TRBV27 with TRBJ1-5, with 7 nucleotides matching TRBD1. Germline V gene lookup returns CDR1 MNHEY and CDR2 SMNVEV (reference sequence). The length of the CDR3 is 14 residues. V shed 6 bases and J 4 bases; nucleotides not matched to a gene: 6. CDR3 bases: TGTGCCAGCAGCTCAAGGGGGCCGAATCAGCCCCAGCATTTT. Its translation is CASSSRGPNQPQHF.

V usage is TRBV6-2 or TRBV6-3 and J usage is TRBJ2-7; D gene ambiguous. V lost 8 bases to trimming and J lost 0 bases, with 11 bases between them. Germline CDR1 reads MNHEY; CDR2 reads SVGEGT. This CDR3 is built from 13 residues. The CDR3: CASGPSSSYEQYF. DNA of the CDR3: TGTGCCAGCGGACCCTCAAGCTCCTACGAGCAGTACTTC.

The chain recombines TRBV20-1 with TRBJ1-2; TRBD1 agrees at 8 bases. Looked up from germline, CDR1 is DFQATT and CDR2 is SNEGSKA (reference sequence). This CDR3 has 16 residues. V lost 0 bases, J lost 4 bases, and 10 bases stayed unmatched. The CDR3 DNA reads TGCAGTGCTAGAGATCCAGGACAGGGCGAGGGCTATGGCTACACCTTC. Translating it yields CSARDPGQGEGYGYTF.

The V gene is TRBV20-1, the J gene TRBJ2-7; 8 bases line up with TRBD2. From germline, CDR1 is DFQATT and CDR2 SNEGSKA (reference sequence). V was clipped by 0 bases and J by 1 base; unmatched bases: 5. The CDR3 loop spans 15 amino acids. In DNA form, the CDR3 reads TGCAGTGCTAGAGAAACTAGCGGCCTGTCCTACGAGCAGTACTTC. Encoded protein: CSARETSGLSYEQYF.

This chain joins TRBV5-1 and TRBJ2-2; D is perhaps TRBD1 or TRBD2 (6 bases each). Trimming pared 0 bases from V and 2 bases from J, leaving 8 bases between. This CDR3 is built from 15 residues. Germline V gene lookup returns CDR1 SGHRS and CDR2 YFSETQ. CDR3 bases: TGCGCCAGCAGCTTGGCCGGGGGCAACACCGGGGAGCTGTTTTTT. Its translation: CASSLAGGNTGELFF.

This chain connects TRBV21-1 to TRBJ1-5. TRBV21-1 represents a pseudogene. The CDR3 extends over 15 amino acids. CDR3: CASSGSNMDNQPQHF. The DNA for the CDR3 is TGTGCCAGCAGCGGTAGTAACATGGATAATCAGCCCCAGCATTTT.

The V call is TRBV5-4, the J call TRBJ1-2; D remains unclear. Trimming shortened V by 0 bases and J by 1 base, and 4 bases separated the two germline ends. Germline CDR1 SGHNT, CDR2 YYREEE (reference sequence). This CDR3 spans 13 amino acids. The CDR3 DNA follows: TGTGCCAGCAGCTTGGACCATAACTATGGCTACACCTTC. Translating gives CASSLDHNYGYTF.

The chain recombines TRBV11-2 with TRBJ2-3; D gene uncertain. This CDR3 region has 13 residues. Germline CDR1 SGHAT, CDR2 FQNNGV. V lost 0 bases and J 14 bases, leaving 15 bases between the germline ends. The CDR3 loop is CASSLEGVKTLYF. CDR3 in DNA: TGTGCCAGCAGCTTAGAAGGTGTCAAGACTCTGTATTTT.

The rearrangement uses TRBV2 and TRBJ1-2, with 9 nucleotides matching TRBD1. CDR1 is SNHLY and CDR2 is FYNNEI in the germline V gene. Losses at the gene ends were 5 bases for V and 4 bases for J; bases not matched to a gene: 8. CDR3 length: 15 amino acids. The CDR3 here is CASSLRTGDFYGYTF. The CDR3 nucleotides are TGTGCCAGCAGTTTGAGGACAGGGGACTTCTATGGCTACACCTTC.

This chain links TRBV5-4 with TRBJ2-1; tentatively, D is TRBD1 or TRBD2 (5 bases each). V was shortened by 4 bases and J by 1 base, with 15 bases between the two germline ends. The V gene's germline CDR1 is SGHNT and CDR2 YYREEE (reference sequence). The CDR3 sequence is 16 residues long. The CDR3 region has the DNA TGTGCCAGCAGCCCCCCCGGGGCCCCGTCCTACAATGAGCAGTTCTTC. It translates to CASSPPGAPSYNEQFF.

This clonotype has just a few counts. The gene calls are TRBV10-2 and TRBJ2-3; D possibly corresponds to TRBD2 (5 bases). Trimming shortened V by 6 bases and J by 3 bases, and 16 bases separated the two germline ends. The CDR3 covers 15 residues. Per germline, CDR1 WSHSY and CDR2 SAAADI. The CDR3 loop is CASREEKARTDTQYF. CDR3 in DNA: TGCGCCAGCAGGGAGGAGAAGGCGAGGACAGATACGCAGTATTTT.